The clone carrying this TCR beta chain has a count of ten or more. Antigen: not known. This sample stems from a study of regulatory T cells in long-lasting Graves disease. Findings of the study overall: Persistent patients shared thousands of public clonotypes among themselves. Newly diagnosed patients shared fewer, at more than 850.

Researchers made TCR beta libraries by using iRepertoire HTBI primers and running Arm-PCR on CDR3 regions. TCRdb re-analysed the multiplex PCR reads in MiXCR, keeping a single row per CDR3 protein. The table shows some 230,000 distinct CDR3 sequences, with 18% occurring only once. Time point of the sample: newly diagnosed GD, antithyroid drugs for less than 3 months. RNA extracted from PBMCs served as the sequencing template. The source material was peripheral blood mononuclear cells (PBMCs), sampled at new diagnosis, from a patient treated with antithyroid drugs. The origin of this receptor is a female donor with Graves disease.

The CDR3: CASSFRRGTDTQYF. The CDR3 region has the DNA TGTGCCAGCAGTTTTCGGCGGGGCACAGATACGCAGTATTTT. The chain is built from TRBV28 and TRBJ2-3, with D tentatively TRBD2 (5 bases). The CDR3 length is 14 residues. CDR1 is MDHEN, CDR2 SYDVKM, per germline. V was clipped by 3 bases and J by 1 base, with 8 bases between them.